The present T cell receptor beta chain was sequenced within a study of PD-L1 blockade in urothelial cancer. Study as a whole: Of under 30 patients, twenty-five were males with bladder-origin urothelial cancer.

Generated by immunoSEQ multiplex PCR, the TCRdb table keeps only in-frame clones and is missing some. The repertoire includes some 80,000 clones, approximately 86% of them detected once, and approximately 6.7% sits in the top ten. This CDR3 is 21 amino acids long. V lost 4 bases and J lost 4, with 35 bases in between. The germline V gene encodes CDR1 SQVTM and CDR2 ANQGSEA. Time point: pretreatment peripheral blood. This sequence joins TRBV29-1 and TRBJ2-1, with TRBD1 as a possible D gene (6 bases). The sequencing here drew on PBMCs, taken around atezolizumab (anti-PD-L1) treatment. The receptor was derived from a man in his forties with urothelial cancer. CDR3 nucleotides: TGCAGCGTTGGACCTTTACGTACACGAGGGAAACACAGGGACACTTACAATGAGCAGTTCTTC. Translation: CSVGPLRTRGKHRDTYNEQFF.